This T cell receptor delta chain is from a study of gamma-delta T cells after stem cell transplantation. J lost 4 bases, V lost 0 bases, and 10 bases had no gene match. Germline CDR1 is GEAIGNYY and CDR2 is EKD. The CDR3 extends over 18 amino acids. TCRdb fed the RT-PCR reads into CATT to redo clone calling. The top ten clones hold around 32% of a sample with roughly 3,000 delta-chain clones, over 1.5% of them seen once. A word on this clone: This DNA translates differently at residue 13 from the TCRdb protein, which is that of a much larger clone; a read error is likely, and the protein shown is the DNA's own translation.

The clonotype was recovered from a human donor. It is not recorded whose cells these are; they may come from a transplant donor. Sample: gamma-delta T cells. The chain uses TRDV2 and TRDJ1; 13 bases fit TRDD3. The DNA for the CDR3 is TGTGCCTGTGACACCATACTGGGGGATACGTATTACAACGATAAACTCATCTTT. Its protein product is CACDTILGDTYYNDKLIF.